This T cell receptor beta chain comes out of a study of blood T cell repertoires in COVID-19. Assay used: immunoSEQ multiplex PCR; TCRdb lists only in-frame clones, some missing. The repertoire holds more than 110,000 clones, with around 88% as singletons. V dropped 6 bases and J dropped 2; count of bases not matched to a gene: 8. The CDR3 is made up of 15 amino acids. The germline V gene encodes CDR1 MNHEY and CDR2 SVGEGT. Material for sequencing was peripheral blood. The sequence came from a man aged 55 to 70 with active or convalescent COVID-19. The V gene is TRBV6-2 or TRBV6-3, the J gene TRBJ1-1, with TRBD1 matching 8 bases. Here the CDR3 reads CASSPIGQGNTEAFF. The CDR3 bases are TGTGCCAGCAGCCCCATTGGACAGGGCAACACTGAAGCTTTCTTT.